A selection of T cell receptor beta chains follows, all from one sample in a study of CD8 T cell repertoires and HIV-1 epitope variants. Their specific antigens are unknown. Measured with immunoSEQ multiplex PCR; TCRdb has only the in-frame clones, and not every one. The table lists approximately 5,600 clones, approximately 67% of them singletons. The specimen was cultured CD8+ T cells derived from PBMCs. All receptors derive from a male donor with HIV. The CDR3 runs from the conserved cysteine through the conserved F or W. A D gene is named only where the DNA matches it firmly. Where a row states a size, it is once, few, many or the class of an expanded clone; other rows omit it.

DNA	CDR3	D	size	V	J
TGTGCCAGCAGCCCTTGGGACAGCTCTAACTATGGCTACACCTTC	CASSPWDSSNYGYTF	TRBD1	few	TRBV11-2	TRBJ1-2
TGTGCCAGCAGTCCCGGGACAGGGGCGATCGAGCAGTACTTC	CASSPGTGAIEQYF	TRBD1	NA	TRBV9	TRBJ2-7
TGTGCCAGTAGTGTGGGAGCTCTCTACGAGCAGTACTTC	CASSVGALYEQYF	NA	NA	TRBV19	TRBJ2-7
TGCAGCGTTGTGGATGAAAAACTGTTTTTT	CSVVDEKLFF	NA	NA	TRBV29-1	TRBJ1-4
TGTGCCAGCAGCTTAGACGGTGCCAGTGAGCAGTTCTTC	CASSLDGASEQFF	NA	NA	TRBV7-8	TRBJ2-1
TGTGCCAGCAGCCAAGTTGAAGCGGGCACTGAAGCTTTCTTT	CASSQVEAGTEAFF	NA	few	TRBV14	TRBJ1-1
TGTGCCAGTAGTATAGCTGGGGACACCCTATACGAGCAGTACTTC	CASSIAGDTLYEQYF	NA	medium-sized	TRBV19	TRBJ2-7
TGTGCCAGCAGGGCCGAGGGGGCGAGCTCCTACGAGCAGTACTTC	CASRAEGASSYEQYF	TRBD1	once	TRBV28	TRBJ2-7
TGTGCCAGCAGTCTCCACCCTTCACTGGACACTGAAGCTTTCTTT	CASSLHPSLDTEAFF	NA	NA	TRBV27	TRBJ1-1
TGTGCCAGCAGTCCGGGGATGAACACTGAAGCTTTCTTT	CASSPGMNTEAFF	NA	NA	TRBV7-6	TRBJ1-1
TGCGCCAGCAGCTTAAAGGGTAGCCAAGAGACCCAGTACTTC	CASSLKGSQETQYF	NA	few	TRBV5-1	TRBJ2-5
TGTGCCAGCAGCCCCGACTGGAGCTATGGCTACACCTTC	CASSPDWSYGYTF	NA	NA	TRBV6-5	TRBJ1-2
TGTGCCAGTAGTATGGACAGGGGGTTCACTGAAGCTTTCTTT	CASSMDRGFTEAFF	TRBD1	few	TRBV19	TRBJ1-1
TGTGCCAGCAGCTCGACTTCGGCAGATACGCAGTATTTT	CASSSTSADTQYF	NA	NA	TRBV11-2	TRBJ2-3
TGCGCCAGCAGCCAAGATTACGGATTCTCTGGAAACACCATATATTTT	CASSQDYGFSGNTIYF	NA	once	TRBV4-3	TRBJ1-3
TGTGCCAGCAGCTTGGCTAGAATCGACGAGCAGTACTTC	CASSLARIDEQYF	NA	NA	TRBV5-4	TRBJ2-7
TGCGCCAGCAGTACGACAGGGGTGAACACTGAAGCTTTCTTT	CASSTTGVNTEAFF	TRBD1	NA	TRBV5-1	TRBJ1-1
TGTGCCAGCAGCTTAGACGGGGCCAACATTCAGTACTTC	CASSLDGANIQYF	NA	NA	TRBV7-2	TRBJ2-4
TGTGCCAGTAGTACGGACGGCTCCTACGAGCAGTACTTC	CASSTDGSYEQYF	NA	few	TRBV19	TRBJ2-7
TGTGCCAGCAGTCATAGCGTCAGCTCCTACAATGAGCAGTTCTTC	CASSHSVSSYNEQFF	NA	few	TRBV2	TRBJ2-1
TGTGCCAGCAGCCCAGGGGGGGTAGCGAACACTGAAGCTTTCTTT	CASSPGGVANTEAFF	TRBD1	NA	TRBV5-4	TRBJ1-1
TGTGCCAGCGCATTTGCAAGTCAGGGGGCTTGGGGCTACACCTTC	CASAFASQGAWGYTF	TRBD1	NA	TRBV28	TRBJ1-2
TGCGCCAGCAGTGAGTCGTACGACAATGAGCAGTTCTTC	CASSESYDNEQFF	NA	NA	TRBV10-1	TRBJ2-1
TGTGCCAGCAGCGAAACAGAAAGGCGGCATTATTTCTTC	CASSETERRHYFF	NA	NA	TRBV7-9	TRBJ2-1
TGTGCCAGCAGCCAGGGGGGCGGATCTGAAGCTTTCTTT	CASSQGGGSEAFF	TRBD1	NA	TRBV7-2	TRBJ1-1
TGTGCCAGCAGTTTAAGGGGGCCGGGCAATCAGCCCCAGCATTTT	CASSLRGPGNQPQHF	TRBD1	NA	TRBV28	TRBJ1-5
TGCGCCAGCAGTGATCTGGGTCAGCCCCAGCATTTT	CASSDLGQPQHF	NA	NA	TRBV10-1	TRBJ1-5
TGTGCCAGCAGCGTAGGGACTAGCCATGACAATGAGCAGTTCTTC	CASSVGTSHDNEQFF	TRBD2	NA	TRBV9	TRBJ2-1
TGTGCCAGCAGCCATGAAACCCTGGCTAGCGGGGGTTACACAGATACGCAGTATTTT	CASSHETLASGGYTDTQYF	TRBD2	NA	TRBV7-2	TRBJ2-3
TGTGCCTGGACAGGGCAGGATAATTCACCCCTCCACTTT	CAWTGQDNSPLHF	NA	NA	TRBV30	TRBJ1-6
TGTGCCAGCAGCCACCGGGACAGGGCTGTCAATGAGCAGTTCTTC	CASSHRDRAVNEQFF	TRBD1	NA	TRBV14	TRBJ2-1
TGTGCCAGCAGTTTCGGCCAGGGCTACGAGCAGTACTTC	CASSFGQGYEQYF	NA	NA	TRBV28	TRBJ2-7
TGTGCCAGCAGCTCTAGCTTCTGGACTAGCGTAAACAATGAGCAGTTCTTC	CASSSSFWTSVNNEQFF	TRBD2	NA	TRBV7-8	TRBJ2-1
TGTGCCAGCAGGACATATAAGGGAGGACTACTCTATGGCTACACCTTC	CASRTYKGGLLYGYTF	NA	once	TRBV25-1	TRBJ1-2
TGTGCCAGCAGTCCGCTTACGTCCAATCAGCCCCAGCATTTT	CASSPLTSNQPQHF	NA	few	TRBV27	TRBJ1-5
TGTGCCAGCAGTTACTCGGACGCCGGCCACTACGAGCAGTACTTC	CASSYSDAGHYEQYF	NA	NA	TRBV6-5	TRBJ2-7
TGTGCCAGCAGCCGCGGGACGGTGAACACTGAAGCTTTCTTT	CASSRGTVNTEAFF	NA	NA	TRBV5-5	TRBJ1-1
TGTGCCAGCAGGTCGGGGGGAGTCACTGAAGCTTTCTTT	CASRSGGVTEAFF	NA	NA	TRBV6-1	TRBJ1-1
TGTGCCAGCAGCAGAAGGGTTGCGGGACAGGGTCTCTTGAGCTCCTACAATGAGCAGTTCTTC	CASSRRVAGQGLLSSYNEQFF	TRBD1	NA	TRBV27	TRBJ2-1
TGTGCCAGCAGCCTCTCCGGGTCGACCACCGGGGAGCTGTTTTTT	CASSLSGSTTGELFF	NA	NA	TRBV9	TRBJ2-2